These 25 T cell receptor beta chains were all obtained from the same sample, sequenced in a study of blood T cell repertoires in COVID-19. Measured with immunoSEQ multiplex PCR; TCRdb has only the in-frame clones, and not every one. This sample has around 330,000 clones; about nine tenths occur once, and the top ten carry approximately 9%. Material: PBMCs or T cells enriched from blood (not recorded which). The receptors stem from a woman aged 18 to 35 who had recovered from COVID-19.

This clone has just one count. The CDR3 DNA sequence: TGTGCCAGCAGCTATCAGACAGGGTCTGGAAACACCATATATTTT. This codes for CASSYQTGSGNTIYF. The chain employs TRBV7-6 and TRBJ1-3; 7 nucleotides align to TRBD1. J was trimmed by 1 base and V by 4 bases; bases with no gene match: 4. Germline CDR1 is SGHVS and CDR2 is FNYEAQ. The CDR3 loop spans 15 amino acids.

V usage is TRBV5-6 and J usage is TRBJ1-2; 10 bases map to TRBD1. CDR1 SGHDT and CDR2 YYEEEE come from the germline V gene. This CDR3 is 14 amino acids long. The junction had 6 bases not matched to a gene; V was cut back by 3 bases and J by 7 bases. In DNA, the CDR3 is TGTGCCAGCAGCTCGGCCGGGACAGGGGTTGGCTACACCTTC. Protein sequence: CASSSAGTGVGYTF.

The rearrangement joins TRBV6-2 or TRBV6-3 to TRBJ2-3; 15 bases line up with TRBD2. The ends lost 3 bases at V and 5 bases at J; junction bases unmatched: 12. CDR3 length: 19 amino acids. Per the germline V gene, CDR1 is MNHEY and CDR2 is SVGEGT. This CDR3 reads CASSYGLAGGPNGRDTQYF. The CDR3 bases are TGTGCCAGCAGTTATGGACTAGCGGGAGGGCCTAACGGAAGAGATACGCAGTATTTT.

In DNA form, the CDR3 reads TGTGCCAGCAAATTGGAGGTAGCTAACTATGGCTACACCTTC. It yields the protein CASKLEVANYGYTF. This rearrangement joins TRBV28 to TRBJ1-2; D remains ambiguous. Germline V gene lookup returns CDR1 MDHEN and CDR2 SYDVKM. The CDR3 has 14 residues. Deletions cut 7 bases from V and 0 bases from J, with 12 bases between.

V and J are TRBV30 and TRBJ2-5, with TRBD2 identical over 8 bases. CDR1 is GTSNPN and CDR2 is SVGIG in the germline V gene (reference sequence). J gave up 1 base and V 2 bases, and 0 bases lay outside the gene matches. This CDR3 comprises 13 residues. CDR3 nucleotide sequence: TGTGCCTGGAGTCGGGGGGGCCAAGAGACCCAGTACTTC. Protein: CAWSRGGQETQYF.

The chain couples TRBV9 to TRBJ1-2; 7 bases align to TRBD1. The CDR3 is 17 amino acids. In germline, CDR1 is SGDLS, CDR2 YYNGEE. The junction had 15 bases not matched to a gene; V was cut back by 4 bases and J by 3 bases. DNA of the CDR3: TGTGCCAGCAGCCCAATGTTCTACAGGGGTGGTGACTATGGCTACACCTTC. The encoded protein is CASSPMFYRGGDYGYTF.

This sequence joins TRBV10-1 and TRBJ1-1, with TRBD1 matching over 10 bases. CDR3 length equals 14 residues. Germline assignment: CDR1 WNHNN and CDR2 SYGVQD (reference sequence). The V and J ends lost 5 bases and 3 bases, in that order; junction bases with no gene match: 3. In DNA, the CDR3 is TGCGCCAGCAGTCCGGGACAGGGGTACACTGAAGCTTTCTTT. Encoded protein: CASSPGQGYTEAFF.

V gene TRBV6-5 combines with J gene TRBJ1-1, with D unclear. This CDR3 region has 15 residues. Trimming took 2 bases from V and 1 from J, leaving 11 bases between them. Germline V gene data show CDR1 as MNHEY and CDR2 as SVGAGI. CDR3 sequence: CASSYQGLTNTEAFF. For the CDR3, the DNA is TGTGCCAGCAGTTACCAAGGACTGACGAACACTGAAGCTTTCTTT.

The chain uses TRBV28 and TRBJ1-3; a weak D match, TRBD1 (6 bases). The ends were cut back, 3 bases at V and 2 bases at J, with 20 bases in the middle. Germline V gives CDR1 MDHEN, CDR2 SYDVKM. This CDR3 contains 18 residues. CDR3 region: CASSLPGVTVSAGNTIYF. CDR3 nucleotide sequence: TGTGCCAGCAGTTTGCCAGGGGTTACTGTATCAGCTGGAAACACCATATATTTT.

The CDR3 loop is CASSDPPGTDTQYF. CDR3 sequence (DNA): TGTGCCAGCAGTGATCCCCCCGGCACAGATACGCAGTATTTT. The chain links TRBV6-1 to TRBJ2-3; no firm D call. Deletions cut 3 bases from V and 1 base from J, with 8 bases between. CDR1 and CDR2 from the germline V gene are MNHNS and SASEGT. The length of the CDR3 is 14 residues.

The CDR3 is CASSQTGPQHF. The CDR3 coding sequence is TGTGCCAGCAGCCAGACAGGGCCCCAGCATTTT. The V call is TRBV7-9, the J call TRBJ1-5; possibly TRBD1 for D (6 bases). Germline loops: CDR1 SEHNR, CDR2 FQNEAQ (reference sequence). The CDR3 is made up of 11 amino acids. Deletions cut 5 bases from V and 9 bases from J, with 8 bases between.

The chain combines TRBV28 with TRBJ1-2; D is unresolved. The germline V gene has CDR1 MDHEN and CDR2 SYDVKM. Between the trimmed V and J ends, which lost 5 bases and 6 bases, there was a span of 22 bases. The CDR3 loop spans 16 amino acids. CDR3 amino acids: CASSTVMGLGSDGYTF. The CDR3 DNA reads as TGTGCCAGCAGTACGGTCATGGGCCTCGGTTCGGATGGCTACACCTTC.

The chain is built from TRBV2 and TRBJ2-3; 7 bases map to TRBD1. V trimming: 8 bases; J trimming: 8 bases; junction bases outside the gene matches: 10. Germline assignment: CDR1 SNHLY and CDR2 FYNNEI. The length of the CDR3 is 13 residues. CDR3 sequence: CASGDRVQGTQYF. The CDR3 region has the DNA TGTGCCAGCGGAGACAGGGTTCAGGGTACGCAGTATTTT.

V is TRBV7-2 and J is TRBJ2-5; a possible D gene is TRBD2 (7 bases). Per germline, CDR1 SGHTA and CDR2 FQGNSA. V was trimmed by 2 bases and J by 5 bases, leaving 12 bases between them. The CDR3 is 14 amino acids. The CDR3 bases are TGTGCCAGCAGCTTACAGGGGAGGGCTGAGACCCAGTACTTC. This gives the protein CASSLQGRAETQYF.

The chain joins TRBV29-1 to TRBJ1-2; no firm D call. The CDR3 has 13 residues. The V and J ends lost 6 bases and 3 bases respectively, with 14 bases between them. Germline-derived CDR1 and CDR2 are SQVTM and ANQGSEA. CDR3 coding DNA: TGCAGCGTCTGGTCTCGGGATCACTATGGCTACACCTTC. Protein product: CSVWSRDHYGYTF.

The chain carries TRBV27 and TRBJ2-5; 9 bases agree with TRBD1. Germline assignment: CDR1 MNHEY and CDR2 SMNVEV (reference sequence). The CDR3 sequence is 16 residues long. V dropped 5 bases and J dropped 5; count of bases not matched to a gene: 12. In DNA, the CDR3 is TGTGCCAGCAGTATCTCCGGGACAGGGAATTTGGAGACCCAGTACTTC. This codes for CASSISGTGNLETQYF.

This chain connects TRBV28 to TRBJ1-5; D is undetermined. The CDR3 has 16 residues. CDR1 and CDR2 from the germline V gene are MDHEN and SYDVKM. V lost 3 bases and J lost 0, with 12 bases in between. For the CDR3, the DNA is TGTGCCAGCAGTTTTAGGGCGGGGTATAGCAATCAGCCCCAGCATTTT. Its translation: CASSFRAGYSNQPQHF.

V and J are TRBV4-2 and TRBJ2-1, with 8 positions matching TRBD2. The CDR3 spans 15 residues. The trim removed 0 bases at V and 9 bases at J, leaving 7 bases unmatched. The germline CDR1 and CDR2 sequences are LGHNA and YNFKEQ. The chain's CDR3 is CASSQDRAGAVEQFF. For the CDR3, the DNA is TGTGCCAGCAGCCAAGATCGAGCGGGAGCGGTTGAGCAGTTCTTC.

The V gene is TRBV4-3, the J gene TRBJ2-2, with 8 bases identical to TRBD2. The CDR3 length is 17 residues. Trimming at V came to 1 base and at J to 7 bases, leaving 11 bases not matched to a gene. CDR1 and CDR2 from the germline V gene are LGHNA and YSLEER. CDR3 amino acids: CASSQALSGSYGGELFF. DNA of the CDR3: TGCGCCAGCAGCCAAGCTCTCAGCGGGAGTTATGGCGGGGAGCTGTTTTTT.

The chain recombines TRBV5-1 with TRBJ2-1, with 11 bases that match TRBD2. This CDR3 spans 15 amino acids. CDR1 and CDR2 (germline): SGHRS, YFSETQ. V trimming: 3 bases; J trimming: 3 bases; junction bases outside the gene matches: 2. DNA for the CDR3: TGCGCCAGCAGCTCCGGACTAGCGGGCTACAATGAGCAGTTCTTC. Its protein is CASSSGLAGYNEQFF.

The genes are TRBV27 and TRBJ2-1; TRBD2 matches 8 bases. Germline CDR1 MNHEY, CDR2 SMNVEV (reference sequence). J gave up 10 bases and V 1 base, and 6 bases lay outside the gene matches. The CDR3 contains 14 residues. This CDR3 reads CASSLFQSGGEQFF. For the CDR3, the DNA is TGTGCCAGCAGTTTATTTCAAAGCGGGGGCGAGCAGTTCTTC.

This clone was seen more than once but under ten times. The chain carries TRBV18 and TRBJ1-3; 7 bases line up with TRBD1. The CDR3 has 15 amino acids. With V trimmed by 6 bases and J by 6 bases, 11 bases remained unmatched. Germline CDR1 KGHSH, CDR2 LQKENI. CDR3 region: CASSRPGQAENTIYF. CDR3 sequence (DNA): TGTGCCAGCTCCCGGCCCGGACAGGCGGAAAACACCATATATTTT.

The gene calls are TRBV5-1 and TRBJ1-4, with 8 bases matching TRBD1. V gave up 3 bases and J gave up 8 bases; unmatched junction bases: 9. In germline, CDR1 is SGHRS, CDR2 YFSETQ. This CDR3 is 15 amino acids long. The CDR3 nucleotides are TGCGCCAGCAGCTCAGGACAGGGTTTAGGGGAAAAACTGTTTTTT. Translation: CASSSGQGLGEKLFF.

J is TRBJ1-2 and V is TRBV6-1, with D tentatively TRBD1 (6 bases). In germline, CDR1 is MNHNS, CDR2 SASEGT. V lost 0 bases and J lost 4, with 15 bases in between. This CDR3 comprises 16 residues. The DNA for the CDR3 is TGTGCCAGCAGTGAAGCGCTGGGGGCCTCGGGCTATGGCTACACCTTC. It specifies CASSEALGASGYGYTF.

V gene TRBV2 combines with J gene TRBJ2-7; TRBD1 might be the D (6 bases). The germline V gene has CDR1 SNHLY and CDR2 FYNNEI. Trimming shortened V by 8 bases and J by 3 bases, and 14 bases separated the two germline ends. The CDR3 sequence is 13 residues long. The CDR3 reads CASFNRENYEQYF. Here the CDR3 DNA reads TGTGCCAGCTTCAACAGGGAGAACTACGAGCAGTACTTC. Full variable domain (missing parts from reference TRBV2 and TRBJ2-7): EPEVTQTPSHQVTQMGQEVILRCVPISNHLYFYWYRQILGQKVEFLVSFYNNEISEKSEIFDDQFSVERPDGSNFTLKIRSTKLEDSAMYFCASFNRENYEQYFGPGTRLTVT.